This TCR beta chain was profiled in a study of shared clonotypes between healthy human individuals. Study context: In total, the donors were two women and three men aged 18 to 49. Donors had three CD4 naive, three CD4 memory, two CD8 naive and one CD8 memory plate apiece. The study's findings and limits: Few donors limited the genetic and exposure-history diversity represented.

The germline V and J ends were trimmed by 10 bases and 2 bases, with 12 bases remaining between them. The germline V gene encodes CDR1 MNHEY and CDR2 SVGAGI. This CDR3 has 13 amino acids. A note on this clone: Its antigen remains unidentified.

Sequencing was performed with immunoSEQ multiplex PCR; in TCRdb, only in-frame clones are kept and a portion is missing. The sample contains fewer than 1.6 million clones, 98% of which appear only once. Specimen: naive CD4+ T cells sorted from blood. Subset: CD45RA+ positively selected. V is TRBV6-5 and J is TRBJ1-3, with a possible D match to TRBD1 (5 bases). The clonotype comes from a man aged 30 to 39 in good health. The CDR3: CATSDRTGNTIYF. CDR3 coding DNA: TGTGCCACCTCCGACAGAACTGGAAACACCATATATTTT.